The 10 T cell receptor beta chains given below trace back to one sample, sequenced in a study of T cell responses to AZD1222 COVID-19 vaccine. Measured with immunoSEQ multiplex PCR; TCRdb has only the in-frame clones, and not every one. The top ten clones hold about 2.5% of a sample with 150,000 to 200,000 clones, about 91% of them seen once. Sequenced material: peripheral blood, taken on day 0 of AZD1222 vaccination. All receptors derive from an adult in good health.

The V gene is TRBV4-1, the J gene TRBJ2-5; 9 nucleotides line up with TRBD1. After removal of 4 bases from V and 4 bases from J, the junction contained 16 bases not matched to a gene. The length of the CDR3 is 18 residues. CDR1 and CDR2 (germline): MGHRA, YSYEKL. Written as DNA, the CDR3 is TGCGCCAGCAGCCTTCAACCGAACAGGGGGCTCGCAAGAGAGACCCAGTACTTC. It yields the protein CASSLQPNRGLARETQYF.

J is TRBJ2-1 and V is TRBV7-3; TRBD1 matches at 8 bases. The CDR3 has 15 residues. J lost 4 bases, V lost 4 bases, and 6 bases had no gene match. Germline assignment: CDR1 SGHTA and CDR2 FQGTGA. For the CDR3, the DNA is TGTGCCAGCAGCTCCGGACAGGGTGTTTACAATGAGCAGTTCTTC. This encodes CASSSGQGVYNEQFF.

The chain is built from TRBV30 and TRBJ1-5; 9 bases are shared with TRBD1. The CDR3 has 15 amino acids. With 2 bases clipped from V and 7 bases from J, the junction kept 9 bases outside the gene matches. Germline loops: CDR1 GTSNPN, CDR2 SVGIG (reference sequence). The CDR3 spells CAWSPGQGSGQPQHF. CDR3 coding DNA: TGTGCCTGGAGTCCGGGACAGGGATCGGGCCAGCCCCAGCATTTT.

V is TRBV29-1 and J is TRBJ1-2, with D unresolved. CDR1 is SQVTM, CDR2 ANQGSEA, per germline. The V end was cut by 6 bases, the J end by 6 bases, with 17 bases between. The CDR3 runs 13 residues. The CDR3 DNA reads as TGCAGCGTCGGGGTGTTGACAACTAATGGCTACACCTTC. It yields the protein CSVGVLTTNGYTF.

The chain employs TRBV28 and TRBJ1-2; 8 bases line up with TRBD1. There are 14 residues in the CDR3. V was clipped by 5 bases and J by 6 bases; unmatched bases: 8. Germline-derived CDR1 and CDR2 are MDHEN and SYDVKM. In DNA, the CDR3 is TGTGCCAGCAGTCGGGGGGGACAGGAGGATGGCTACACCTTC. Its protein product is CASSRGGQEDGYTF.

V usage is TRBV6-6 and J usage is TRBJ1-1; D is perhaps TRBD1 (5 bases). Trimming took off 6 bases at V and 6 bases at J, with 14 bases between the two ends. Germline V CDR1 and CDR2: MNHNY, SVGAGI (reference sequence). The CDR3 length is 13 residues. The CDR3 nucleotides read TGTGCCAGCAGCCACGGGGGGAGCGCTGAAGCTTTCTTT. Amino acids: CASSHGGSAEAFF.

The chain recombines TRBV28 with TRBJ1-5, with D uncertain. V lost 7 bases and J lost 6, with 13 bases in between. Germline assignment: CDR1 MDHEN and CDR2 SYDVKM. CDR3 length: 13 amino acids. CDR3 sequence reads: CASKKFRVQPQHF. Written as DNA, the CDR3 is TGTGCCAGCAAGAAATTCCGGGTTCAGCCCCAGCATTTT.

The chain joins TRBV7-8 to TRBJ1-6; no clear D gene. This CDR3 comprises 16 residues. Germline CDR1 is SGHVS and CDR2 is FQNEAQ. With 5 bases removed from V and 2 bases from J, the gap between germline ends came to 13 bases. This chain's CDR3 is CASSPPRRTYNSPLHF. The CDR3 DNA reads TGTGCCAGCAGCCCGCCAAGACGTACCTATAATTCACCCCTCCACTTT.

This sequence joins TRBV27 and TRBJ2-7; D perhaps matches TRBD2 (5 bases). Trimming left V 7 bases short and J 7 bases short, with 11 bases between. The CDR3 contains 11 residues. CDR1 and CDR2 (germline): MNHEY, SMNVEV (reference sequence). The CDR3 sequence: CASNRGPEQYF. The CDR3 region has the DNA TGTGCCAGCAACCGGGGTCCAGAGCAGTACTTC.

The chain uses TRBV24-1 and TRBJ2-2, with D possibly matching TRBD2 (6 bases). There are 15 residues in the CDR3. Germline V CDR1 and CDR2: KGHDR, SFDVKD. Trimming took off 3 bases at V and 11 bases at J, with 18 bases between the two ends. This chain's CDR3 is CATSDPGDLPEELFF. CDR3 nucleotides: TGTGCCACCAGTGATCCGGGGGACCTACCAGAAGAGCTGTTTTTT.